One sample yielded the 22 T cell receptor beta chains listed below, sequenced in a study of blood T cell repertoires in COVID-19. Generated by immunoSEQ multiplex PCR, the TCRdb table keeps only in-frame clones and is missing some. The profile covers approximately 130,000 clones, with 84% appearing a single time and around 13% taken by the ten largest. Source material: peripheral blood. The receptors were gathered from a human donor in a cohort sampled during active COVID-19.

J is TRBJ1-2 and V is TRBV30; D uncertain. Deletions cut 3 bases from V and 8 bases from J, with 13 bases between. Germline assignment: CDR1 GTSNPN and CDR2 SVGIG (reference sequence). The CDR3 has 12 residues. CDR3 amino acids: CAWRGEEEGYTF. CDR3 in DNA: TGTGCCTGGAGAGGTGAGGAGGAGGGCTACACCTTC.

Note on this clone: This CDR3 is also generated by other DNA sequences in the sample. The chain employs TRBV18 and TRBJ2-1; possible D gene TRBD1, 5 bases. Germline loops: CDR1 KGHSH, CDR2 LQKENI. V lost 3 bases, J lost 2 bases, and 8 bases lay in between. The CDR3 sequence is 14 residues long. DNA for the CDR3: TGTGCCAGCTCACCTCAGGGTACCTACAATGAGCAGTTCTTC. The encoded protein is CASSPQGTYNEQFF.

The chain recombines TRBV6-1 with TRBJ2-7; D may be TRBD2 (7 bases). V was trimmed by 1 base and J by 4 bases, leaving 14 bases between them. Germline CDR1 reads MNHNS; CDR2 reads SASEGT. The CDR3 covers 15 residues. CDR3 bases: TGTGCCAGCAGTGAAGGCGCGGGGGCAGGTTACGAGCAGTACTTC. Amino acid sequence: CASSEGAGAGYEQYF.

V gene TRBV14 combines with J gene TRBJ1-6; D unclear. The CDR3 totals 15 residues. With 0 bases removed from V and 8 bases from J, the gap between germline ends came to 11 bases. In germline, CDR1 is SGHDN, CDR2 FVKESK. The CDR3 is CASSQDILLDSPLHF. Here the CDR3 DNA reads TGTGCCAGCAGCCAAGATATCCTTCTAGATTCACCCCTCCACTTT.

V gene TRBV11-2 combines with J gene TRBJ2-1, with 10 bases that match TRBD2. This CDR3 contains 15 residues. The V gene's germline CDR1 is SGHAT and CDR2 FQNNGV. V lost 4 bases, J lost 2 bases, and 2 bases stayed unmatched. CDR3 sequence: CASSYSGGTYNEQFF. For the CDR3, the DNA is TGTGCCAGCAGCTATAGCGGGGGGACCTACAATGAGCAGTTCTTC.

Written as DNA, the CDR3 is TGTGCCAGTAGTATTGGGGGGGTCTCGTGGTCCTACAATGAGCAGTTCTTC. Translating gives CASSIGGVSWSYNEQFF. This chain joins TRBV19 and TRBJ2-1, with 7 bases that match TRBD2. The CDR3 loop spans 17 amino acids. Germline V lookup: CDR1 LNHDA, CDR2 SQIVND (reference sequence). V was pared by 3 bases and J by 1 base, with 9 bases of the junction left unmatched.

This clone was observed a few times. This chain connects TRBV5-1 to TRBJ1-6; no definite D call. The V end lost 0 bases, the J end lost 4 bases, and 17 bases lay between the germline ends. The germline CDR1 and CDR2 sequences are SGHRS and YFSETQ. This CDR3 contains 18 residues. The CDR3 here is CASSLVAPSKIYNSPLHF. DNA for the CDR3: TGCGCCAGCAGCTTGGTTGCGCCGTCCAAGATATATAATTCACCCCTCCACTTT.

In this sample, this clone turned up a few times. The chain carries TRBV28 and TRBJ2-2, with 12 bases matching TRBD2. V was clipped by 5 bases and J by 5 bases; unmatched bases: 12. The CDR3 loop spans 18 amino acids. Germline V gene lookup returns CDR1 MDHEN and CDR2 SYDVKM. The DNA for the CDR3 is TGTGCCAGCAGTCCGGCTAGCGGGGGGGTAGTTAGGACCGGGGAGCTGTTTTTT. As protein: CASSPASGGVVRTGELFF.

V is TRBV5-4 and J is TRBJ2-3, with 11 bases that match TRBD2. Germline lookup yields CDR1 SGHNT and CDR2 YYREEE (reference sequence). The CDR3 spans 17 residues. The trim removed 4 bases at V and 1 base at J, leaving 8 bases unmatched. The CDR3 DNA reads TGTGCCAGCAGCGCGAGGACTAGCGGGCGAGGCACAGATACGCAGTATTTT. Protein: CASSARTSGRGTDTQYF.

V and J are TRBV5-6 and TRBJ2-3, with TRBD1 matching over 9 bases. V lost 2 bases and J lost 4; bases outside the gene matches: 5. This CDR3 is built from 15 residues. Germline V gene sequence: CDR1 SGHDT, CDR2 YYEEEE. The CDR3 nucleotides read TGTGCCAGCAGCTTTTGGGGACAGGGCCCAGATACGCAGTATTTT. Translated: CASSFWGQGPDTQYF.

The chain combines TRBV25-1 with TRBJ2-3, with 12 bases identical to TRBD2. V shed 2 bases and J 6 bases; nucleotides not matched to a gene: 6. The CDR3 totals 16 residues. CDR1 is MGHDK and CDR2 is SYGVNS in the germline V gene. CDR3 bases: TGTGCCAGCAGTGAACTAGCGGGGGGGGCAGTGGATACGCAGTATTTT. Its translation: CASSELAGGAVDTQYF.

The chain has TRBV30 and TRBJ1-6; 10 nucleotides match TRBD1. The CDR3 consists of 14 residues. The germline CDR1 and CDR2 sequences are GTSNPN and SVGIG (reference sequence). The ends lost 4 bases at V and 8 bases at J; junction bases unmatched: 5. DNA for the CDR3: TGTGCCTGGAACATGGGACAGGGGCATTCACCCCTCCACTTT. Its protein product is CAWNMGQGHSPLHF.

The chain employs TRBV12-5 and TRBJ1-1, with D hard to call. There are 13 residues in the CDR3. Germline values: CDR1 LGHNT, CDR2 FRNRAP. The germline V and J ends were trimmed by 1 base and 1 base, with 4 bases remaining between them. The CDR3 DNA reads as TGTGCTAGTGGTTTGGGAGAGAACACTGAAGCTTTCTTT. Translation: CASGLGENTEAFF.

V usage is TRBV13 and J usage is TRBJ1-1; 8 bases agree with TRBD1. The CDR3 is 15 residues long. Germline-derived CDR1 and CDR2 are PRHDT and FYEKMQ (reference sequence). J lost 1 base, V lost 5 bases, and 6 bases had no gene match. CDR3 sequence: CASSERTGRNTEAFF. The CDR3 DNA reads TGTGCCAGCAGCGAAAGGACAGGGAGGAACACTGAAGCTTTCTTT.

The V gene is TRBV4-2, the J gene TRBJ2-5; 7 positions match TRBD1. This CDR3 region has 15 residues. From germline, CDR1 is LGHNA and CDR2 YNFKEQ. The junction had 5 bases not matched to a gene; V was cut back by 3 bases and J by 1 base. The chain's CDR3 is CASSHPGQSQETQYF. CDR3 DNA: TGTGCCAGCAGCCATCCGGGACAGTCCCAAGAGACCCAGTACTTC.

The V and J genes are TRBV7-8 and TRBJ1-2; D is perhaps TRBD1 (5 bases). The CDR3 sequence is 15 residues long. The V end was cut by 1 base, the J end by 4 bases, with 13 bases between. Looked up from germline, CDR1 is SGHVS and CDR2 is FQNEAQ. DNA for the CDR3: TGTGCCAGCAGCTTAGATCTGGGGCGCGGCTATGGCTACACCTTC. This encodes CASSLDLGRGYGYTF. Full variable domain (remainder filled in from reference TRBV7-8 and TRBJ1-2): GAGVSQSPRYKVAKRGQDVALRCDPISGHVSLFWYQQALGQGPEFLTYFQNEAQLDKSGLPSDRFFAERPEGSVSTLKIQRTQQEDSAVYLCASSLDLGRGYGYTFGSGTRLTVV.

The genes are TRBV5-1 and TRBJ1-5; TRBD1 aligns across 7 bases. J gave up 0 bases and V 4 bases, and 13 bases lay outside the gene matches. Germline V gene data show CDR1 as SGHRS and CDR2 as YFSETQ. The CDR3 consists of 18 residues. CDR3 in amino acids: CASSPLGDSRYSNQPQHF. The CDR3 DNA is TGCGCCAGCAGCCCCCTCGGGGACAGCCGATATAGCAATCAGCCCCAGCATTTT.

On this clone itself: Relative to the germline gene, one junction end is altered; a read error may explain this. The chain has TRBV20-1 and TRBJ2-3, with 8 bases aligning to TRBD1. This CDR3 contains 13 residues. Germline V lookup: CDR1 DFQATT, CDR2 SNEGSKA (reference sequence). The CDR3 loop reads CSASRTQGDRQYF. Here the CDR3 DNA reads TGCAGTGCTAGTCGAACACAGGGGGATAGGCAGTATTTT.

V is TRBV18 and J is TRBJ2-7, with 8 bases aligning to TRBD1. The CDR3 is made up of 15 amino acids. Trimming removed 4 bases from V and 5 bases from J; junction bases left unmatched: 10. Looked up from germline, CDR1 is KGHSH and CDR2 is LQKENI. CDR3 nucleotides: TGTGCCAGCTCACTTAAGGACAGGGTGACGGACGAGCAGTACTTC. It codes for CASSLKDRVTDEQYF.

The CDR3 DNA reads as TGTGCCAGCTCACCACGACAGGGGACGAACACTGAAGCTTTCTTT. This codes for CASSPRQGTNTEAFF. This sequence joins TRBV18 and TRBJ1-1, with 8 bases aligning to TRBD1. The germline V gene encodes CDR1 KGHSH and CDR2 LQKENI. The CDR3 has 15 residues. Unmatched junction bases numbered 2, after V lost 1 base and J lost 1 base.

The chain recombines TRBV7-8 with TRBJ2-5; 9 bases agree with TRBD1. CDR1 and CDR2 from the germline V gene are SGHVS and FQNEAQ. The trim removed 2 bases at V and 1 base at J, leaving 8 bases unmatched. The CDR3 runs to 17 residues. The CDR3: CASSLYSGQGRQETQYF. The CDR3 bases are TGTGCCAGCAGCTTATACAGCGGACAGGGGCGCCAAGAGACCCAGTACTTC.

This clone was seen more than once but under ten times. The CDR3 sequence: CASSLGPGNEQFF. The DNA of the CDR3 is TGTGCCAGCAGCTTAGGGCCGGGCAATGAGCAGTTCTTC. V gene TRBV11-3 combines with J gene TRBJ2-1; no reliable D call. V gave up 1 base and J gave up 6 bases, with 7 bases separating them. The germline CDR1 and CDR2 sequences are SGHNT and YENEEA. The CDR3 sequence is 13 residues long.